The sequence of this TCR beta chain was determined in a study of blood T cell repertoires in COVID-19. Study overall: The origin of the acute and convalescent COVID-19 samples was the United States, Italy and Spain.

This CDR3 contains 15 residues. Per the germline V gene, CDR1 is LGHDT and CDR2 is YNNKEL (reference sequence). Losses at the gene ends were 4 bases for V and 2 bases for J; bases not matched to a gene: 2. Sequencing used immunoSEQ multiplex PCR; TCRdb keeps in-frame clones, though not all of them. The sample includes under 130,000 clones, more than 70% of them seen just once. Sample: peripheral blood. The receptor was derived from an elderly woman in a cohort sampled during active COVID-19. The rearrangement uses TRBV3-1 (or the pseudogene TRBV3-2) and TRBJ2-7, with 13 positions matching TRBD2. For the CDR3, the DNA is TGTGCCAGCAGCCGGACTAGCGGGAGCGCCTACGAGCAGTACTTC. Residues: CASSRTSGSAYEQYF.